The clone carrying this T cell receptor beta chain was observed a handful of times. This sample was taken from a study of blood T cell repertoires in COVID-19. Turning to the study itself: The origin of the acute and convalescent COVID-19 samples was the United States, Italy and Spain. T cells, B-cell-depleted T cells, or PBMCs supplied cDNA or gDNA.

How the authors handled the data: Cell counts per sample came from amplifying reference gene primers. TCRdb keeps only in-frame clones here, not all; method: immunoSEQ multiplex PCR. V, J and clone size are those of that table, while D and trimming were read from the DNA. Of under 250,000 clones in the sample, about 79% were seen once. From germline, CDR1 is SGHAT and CDR2 FQNNGV. The CDR3 has 15 amino acids. V was cut by 6 bases and J by 5 bases, with 16 bases left in between. This sequence originates from a human donor in a cohort sampled during active COVID-19. The V and J genes are TRBV11-2 and TRBJ2-2, with D possibly being TRBD2 (6 bases). Source material: peripheral blood. The CDR3 nucleotides read TGTGCCAGCAGTAGTCGGCGGGGTAGAACCGGGGAGCTGTTTTTT. The encoded protein is CASSSRRGRTGELFF.